The clone carrying this T cell receptor beta chain came up many times. The antigen remains unidentified. TCRdb re-called the reads with MiXCR, one entry per CDR3 protein. Here the sample spans almost 550,000 distinct CDR3 sequences, approximately 16% being singletons. The data are from a study of T cell repertoires in cytomegalovirus infection. Study context: Through public TCR beta signatures, both CMV infection and matching HLA type were indicated.

Germline lookup yields CDR1 SEHNR and CDR2 FQNEAQ (reference sequence). Germline trimming cut 1 base from V and 1 base from J; bases unmatched to any gene: 3. This CDR3 comprises 15 residues. General study points: Public TCR beta family frequency separated CMV-and-HLA carriers, including in an independent cohort. Across the ex vivo response, the dominant clonotypes were HLA-C-restricted CMV-specific TCR beta clonotypes.

The V gene is TRBV7-9, the J gene TRBJ2-7; 8 positions match TRBD2. The specimen was CD8+ T cells from PBMCs. The source is a human donor in good health (CMV status not recorded). Some clones in this sample may be carry-over from other donors' samples. As DNA, the CDR3 is TGTGCCAGCAGCTTAGGCGGCGGGAGGTCCTACGAGCAGTACTTC. It specifies CASSLGGGRSYEQYF.